The present T cell receptor beta chain was sequenced within a study of cytomegalovirus exposure and HLA in healthy donors (dated by TCRdb to about 2017). Concerning the study at large: According to an earlier analysis of 587 of the donors, about 190 million T cells yielded 117 million unique TCR beta sequences and 250 to 350 Gb of sequence data. Donor age, sex, ethnicity and CMV serostatus were compiled together with the repertoire data. A later genetic analysis took genome-wide SNP genotypes for about 65% of the roughly 670 donors and used that subset as a discovery cohort. To study patterns of TCR occurrence, a later analysis re-analyzed previously published TCR beta repertoires from 666 donors and added high-resolution HLA genotyping. Typing coverage varied by locus: about 629-640 donors for A, B, C, DRB1 and DQB1; around 560 for DQA1; around 610 for DPA1; roughly 450 for DPB1. The study combined high-throughput TCR immunosequencing, statistical association of individual TCRs with disease status, and machine learning to predict cytomegalovirus infection status. All discovery cohort repertoires had been generated on a single sequencing platform. About 300 gigabases of sequencing data and approximately 80 million unique TCR sequences were included in an early release covering 500 to 750 HLA-typed donors. Among the roughly 400 genotyped donors, approximately 82% belonged to the genetic ancestry cluster associated with self-reported Caucasian donors. The study aimed to test whether signatures of past pathogen exposure could be identified by cataloging public T cell receptors. HLA typing covered class I and class II loci at four-digit resolution. Several DR-DQ haplotypes were treated as single units for association and clustering because of strong linkage in the cohort. Among 350 to 400 genotyped donors of the cohort, an average of about 240,000 unique TCR beta nucleotide sequences were sequenced per donor, roughly 20% of them non-productive. The later analysis used no new phenotypic data to find candidate immune exposures, relying instead on TCR beta sequences and their occurrence across donors. A separate validation cohort of approximately 120 different subjects was used in addition to the 666-subject first cohort. The study profiled the T cell repertoires of hundreds of subjects by immunosequencing and related them to cytomegalovirus serostatus. An earlier analysis of around 540 of the donors applied high-throughput TCR beta sequencing to assess whether each TCR beta V gene segment acted as functional or pseudogenic.

The trim is 3 bases for V and 0 bases for J, with a gap of 17 bases between the germline ends. The CDR3 starts with the cysteine, ends with the phenylalanine, and has 16 residues. The only DNA kept is the CDR3, 48 bases in frame from the first base. The germline V gene (reference sequence) sets CDR1 to GTSNPN and CDR2 to SVGIG. This clone was counted once. Its antigen is not yet known. Base qualities are not provided; no much larger clone lies one nucleotide away. Overall study results and their limits: In a later analysis, the rate of TCR association differed among HLA loci, with DRB1 alleles having the most associated TCRs and HLA-C alleles having the fewest. Correlated functional status among segregating V segments might reflect linkage disequilibrium, but an unknown experimental factor could not be ruled out. In a later genetic analysis, fewer N-insertions in productive TCRs were reported among donors in an Asian-associated ancestry cluster than the roughly 640-donor mean. In the study, about 150 TCR beta chains were listed as associated with cytomegalovirus. In a later analysis, 15,000 to 20,000 TCR beta sequences were associated with specific HLA alleles at a false discovery rate of 0.05. The cohort was sequenced for TCR beta chains only, and without alpha or paired-chain data the features that could be detected were limited. It was suggested by the authors that the approach could potentially be generalized to other disease states and immunological phenotypes. Strong co-occurrence of HLA alleles, especially DR and DQ, made assigning TCR associations to individual alleles difficult. A further reported finding was that TCR beta sequences accurately predicted the HLA-A and HLA-B alleles for most subjects in the first cohort. In a later analysis, most CMV-associated TCR beta chains were found to appear HLA-restricted, with HLA associations seemingly driven largely by CMV exposure. A cluster of highly shared sequence variants was judged likely to represent a technical artifact of the sequencing pipeline. Across donors, most TCR sequences were observed very rarely, whereas some public TCRs were present in many individuals. A later analysis found that HLA-associated TCR beta chains were more clonally expanded and had lower generation probabilities than equally common non-associated chains. In vitro tests confirmed that a few of the cytomegalovirus-associated TCR beta chains recognize cytomegalovirus antigens. In a later genetic analysis, a missense DCLRE1C variant was associated with V-gene and J-gene trimming of TCR beta chains, and the association was replicated in an independent cohort. Presence/absence analyses assumed roughly uniform sequencing depth across donors, an assumption that may not hold. The earlier analysis of approximately 590 of the donors excluded 15 to 20 rarely observed V segments, including chromosome 9 orphons, because counts were too low. Immune exposure information for the cohort was limited to CMV serostatus. According to a later analysis, parvovirus B19, influenza, CMV and Epstein-Barr virus appeared linked to several top co-occurrence clusters. In both the original and validation cohorts, the classifier was reported to diagnose cytomegalovirus status with high specificity and sensitivity. In an earlier analysis of approximately 590 of the donors, most TCR beta V segments appeared in productive rearrangements about 87% or about 30% of the time, broadly matching IMGT annotations. Because HLA typing was missing for some donors at each locus, association tests included only the typed subset. Some IMGT-functional V segments, including TRBV6-2 and TRBV6-3, could not be told apart with the 87-base-pair reads, so those segments were excluded.

In total, 600 or so healthy bone marrow donors made up the cohort. At the time of sampling, every cohort member was nominally healthy, though immune exposures that went unrecorded were likely present. The donor was CMV seronegative and belonged to the group of around 350 seronegative cohort members. A peripheral blood sample was provided by each donor, and peripheral blood mononuclear cells were used for TCR beta sequencing. The Qiagen DNeasy Blood Extraction Kit was used to extract genomic DNA from the blood cell samples. Receptor libraries were prepared by the immunoSEQ multiplex PCR assay. For the multiplex PCR, a mixture combining 60 forward primers for TCR Vbeta segments and 13 reverse primers for TCR Jbeta segments was used. The CDR3 region of rearranged TCR beta genes was amplified from genomic DNA by a multiplex PCR assay. The Illumina HiSeq System was used to sequence the amplified TCR beta libraries as 87-base-pair reads. As for how the authors treated the data: In a later analysis, tens of millions of unique TCR beta chains were counted across the approximately 640 repertoires, and roughly 11 million of these chains were shared by at least two donors. Raw reads were error-corrected and collapsed into unique sequences with a nearest-neighbor algorithm that merged closely related sequences to remove PCR and sequencing errors. Alignment of CDR3 sequences to IMGT reference sequences was used to assign V, D and J gene segments. For a sequence to be retained, a match of at least six nucleotides was required to both a V gene segment and a J gene segment. Rearrangements were called productive when the CDR3 lacked stop codons and stayed in frame with V and J; all others were non-productive. Following IMGT convention, CDR3 was defined as the stretch from the second conserved V-encoded cysteine up to the conserved J-encoded phenylalanine. Sequences without an unambiguous match to a single V gene segment were excluded from the earlier analysis of about 600 of the donors. In an earlier analysis of roughly 600 of the donors, a V segment was called functional when productive rearrangements were above 56.7%, and segregating when the standard deviation between donors exceeded 5%. A statistical classification framework was built for diagnosing cytomegalovirus status from the catalog of TCR beta chain sequences. V and J gene assignment, in a later analysis, came from comparing TCR nucleotide sequences with IMGT/GENE-DB human TR gene sequences. A later analysis assigned CDR3 sequences and most-parsimonious VDJ recombination scenarios with the TCRdist pipeline. In a later analysis, each TCR beta chain was defined by its CDR3 amino acid sequence together with its V-gene family, and reads without a unique V-gene family were excluded. As a way to deal with suspected cross-contamination and a sequencing artifact, a later analysis dropped 500 to 700 nucleotide sequences that were highly shared and had low generation probability. In a later analysis, a clonal expansion index for each public chain was calculated from normalized within-repertoire ranks of inferred template counts. A later analysis computed generation probabilities with a VDJ recombination model fitted to out-of-frame rearrangements, and checked the results against IGoR. In a later analysis, TCR-TCR, TCR-HLA and TCR-CMV co-occurrence was scored with hypergeometric tests, and a repertoire-size bias correction was applied to TCR pairs. In a later analysis, false discovery rates were estimated by permuting HLA or CMV assignments 20 times. A later analysis grouped co-occurring TCRs with DBSCAN, adding TCRdist sequence similarity when clustering within HLA-allele-positive subsets. Repertoires with fewer than 30,000 or more than 120,000 public chains were left out of co-occurrence clustering, as were five repertoires with anomalous nucleotide sharing. TCRdb carries this immuneACCESS record with in-frame sequences only. Its versions omit some clonotypes, under half of them owing to an unresolved V gene in the studies checked, with the rest unexplained. V and J calls and clone size follow that table, whereas D and trimming were derived from the DNA. The sample table lists approximately 120,000 clones, 75% to 85% of them with a count of one. The leading ten clones occupy more than 1.5% of the sample.

The sequencing input was PBMCs. The receptor chain draws on TRBV30 and TRBJ2-5; the D gene identity is not certain. The sequence was obtained from a middle-aged man in good health and CMV-seronegative. The CDR3: CAWSNEAATYQETQYF. The DNA is as follows: TGTGCCTGGAGCAACGAGGCAGCAACGTACCAAGAGACCCAGTACTTC.